This TCR beta chain was identified in a study of CD8+CD57+ T cells in acquired aplastic anemia (dated by TCRdb to about 2018). Regarding the research as a whole: DNA extracted from sorted CD4+ and CD8+ cells had a mean of around 3 ug, with a range of 0.2 to 27.4 ug. CD8+CD57+ expansion was defined as frequency above the mean frequency observed in healthy subjects. General study outcomes and caveats: CD8+ Simpson's diversity did not differ significantly between patients and healthy controls (P=0.060). Although roughly 29 CD8+ CDR3 sequences were shared by patients and controls, these sequences appeared highly expressed in patients and within the immunodominant clones of patients.

Profiling of TCR beta VDJ combinations and CDR3 sequences used genomic DNA as the template. TCR repertoire sequencing was run on an Illumina HiSeq 2000. The authors' analysis ran thus. TRBV/TRBJ rearrangement plots, CDR3 size and DJ length profiles, and Simpson's diversity index were used to evaluate the repertoires. The most abundant DNA sequence in the deep sequencing data was defined as the immunodominant clone. CDR3 amino acid sequences were screened for sharing across subjects and compared with published repertoires and the VDJdb database. TCRdb handled the public reads itself, with Q25 trimming in fastp and clone calling in MiXCR, and kept productive beta chains. Identical CDR3 proteins give one entry, which carries the most common genes and DNA. What appears here as the V and J calls and clone size reflects TCRdb's work, not the paper's. Across this sample there are 200,000 or so distinct CDR3 sequences, with 48% seen only once. The top ten clonotypes cover 8.5% to 10% of the sample.

Flow cytometry had shown CD8+CD57+ cell expansion in the patients selected for sequencing. Every patient had severe acquired aplastic anemia, diagnosed using the International Study of Aplastic Anemia and Agranulocytosis and Camitta criteria. At the time blood was sampled, none of the patients had received any therapy. TCR repertoires of sorted CD4+ and CD8+ blood T cells from severe aplastic anemia patients and healthy subjects were deep-sequenced in the study. In the USA, patient enrollment took place under clinicaltrials.gov protocols 00001620, 01623167, 00001397, 00071045, 00081523 and 00961064. Ficoll-Paque density gradient centrifugation was used to isolate peripheral blood mononuclear cells. CD4+ and CD8+ T cells were sorted by FACS or magnetic beads before DNA extraction. There are many counts of this clonotype. No antigen is known for it. No base-level quality is on record; no much larger clone is a single base apart.

CDR1 and CDR2 were assigned from the germline V gene (reference sequence) as LNHDA and SQIVND. V is cut back by 7 bases and J by 7 bases, with 9 bases in the junction unmatched. Its CDR3 holds 14 amino acids, cysteine through phenylalanine. Only the CDR3 DNA is retained, 42 bases long and in frame from the first base. In this chain, TRBV19 is recombined with TRBJ1-5; 8 middle bases align to TRBD1. This TCR came from a human donor with aplastic anemia. Sequencing input: sorted CD4+, CD8+, or CD8+CD57+ T cells (not recorded which) from PBMCs. The DNA sequence is TGTGCCAGTACTCCGGACAGGGTAGGACAGCCCCAGCATTTT. Translated, this gives CASTPDRVGQPQHF.